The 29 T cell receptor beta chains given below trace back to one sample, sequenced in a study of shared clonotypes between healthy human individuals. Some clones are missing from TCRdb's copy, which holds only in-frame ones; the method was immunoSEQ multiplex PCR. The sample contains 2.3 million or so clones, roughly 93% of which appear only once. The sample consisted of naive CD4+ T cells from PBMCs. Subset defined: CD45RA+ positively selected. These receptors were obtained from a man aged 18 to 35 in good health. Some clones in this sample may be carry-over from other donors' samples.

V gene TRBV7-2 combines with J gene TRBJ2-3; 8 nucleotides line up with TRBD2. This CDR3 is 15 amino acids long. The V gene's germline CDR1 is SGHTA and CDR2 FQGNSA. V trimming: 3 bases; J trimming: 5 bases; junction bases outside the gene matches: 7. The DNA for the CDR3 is TGTGCCAGCAGCTTGTCGGGAGGGCCAATAGATACGCAGTATTTT. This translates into CASSLSGGPIDTQYF.

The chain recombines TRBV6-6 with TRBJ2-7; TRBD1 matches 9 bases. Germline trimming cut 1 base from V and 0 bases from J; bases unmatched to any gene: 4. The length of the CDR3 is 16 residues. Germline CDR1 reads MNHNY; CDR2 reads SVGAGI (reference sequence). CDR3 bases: TGTGCCAGCAGTTACTTGGGACAGGGCATCTCCTACGAGCAGTACTTC. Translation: CASSYLGQGISYEQYF.

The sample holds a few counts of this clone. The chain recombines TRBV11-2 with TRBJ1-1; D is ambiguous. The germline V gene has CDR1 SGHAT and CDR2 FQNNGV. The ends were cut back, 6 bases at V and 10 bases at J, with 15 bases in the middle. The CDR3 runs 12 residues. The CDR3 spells CASSPGPLSAFF. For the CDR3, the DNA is TGTGCCAGCAGTCCCGGACCTCTGTCAGCTTTCTTT.

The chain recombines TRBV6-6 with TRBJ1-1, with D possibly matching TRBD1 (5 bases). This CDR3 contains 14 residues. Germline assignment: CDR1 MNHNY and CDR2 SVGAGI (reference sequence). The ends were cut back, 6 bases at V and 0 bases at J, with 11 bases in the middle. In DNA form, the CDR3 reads TGTGCCAGCAGGGGGGGGACGGTGAACACTGAAGCTTTCTTT. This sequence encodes CASRGGTVNTEAFF.

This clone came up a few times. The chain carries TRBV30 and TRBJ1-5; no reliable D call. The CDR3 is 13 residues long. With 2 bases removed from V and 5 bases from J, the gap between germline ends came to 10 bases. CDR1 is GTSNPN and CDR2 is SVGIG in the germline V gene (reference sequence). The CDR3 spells CAWSTHEDQPQHF. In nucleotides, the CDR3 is TGTGCCTGGAGTACTCATGAGGATCAGCCCCAGCATTTT.

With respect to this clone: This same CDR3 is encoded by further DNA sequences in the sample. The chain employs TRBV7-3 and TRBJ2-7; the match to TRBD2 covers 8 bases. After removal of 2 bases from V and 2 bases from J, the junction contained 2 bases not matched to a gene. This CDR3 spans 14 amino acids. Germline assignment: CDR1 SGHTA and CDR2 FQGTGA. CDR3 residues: CASSLAGGTYEQYF. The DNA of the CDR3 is TGTGCCAGCAGCTTAGCGGGAGGTACCTACGAGCAGTACTTC.

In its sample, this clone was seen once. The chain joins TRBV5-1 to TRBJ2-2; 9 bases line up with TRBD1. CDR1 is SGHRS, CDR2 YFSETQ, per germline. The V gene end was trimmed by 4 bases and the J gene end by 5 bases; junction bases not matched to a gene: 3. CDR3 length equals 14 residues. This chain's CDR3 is CASSVTGGTGELFF. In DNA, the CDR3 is TGCGCCAGCAGCGTGACAGGGGGTACCGGGGAGCTGTTTTTT.

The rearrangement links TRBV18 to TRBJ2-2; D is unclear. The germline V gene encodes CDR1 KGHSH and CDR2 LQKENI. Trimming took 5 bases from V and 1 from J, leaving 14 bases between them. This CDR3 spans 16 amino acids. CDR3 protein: CASSSLKIENTGELFF. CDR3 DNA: TGTGCCAGCTCATCCCTGAAAATCGAGAACACCGGGGAGCTGTTTTTT.

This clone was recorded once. DNA for the CDR3: TGTGCCATCAGTGAGTCGAACCCGACAGAGTTATATGGCTACACCTTC. It encodes CAISESNPTELYGYTF. J is TRBJ1-2 and V is TRBV10-3, with D possibly matching TRBD1 (5 bases). Trimming removed 0 bases at V and 5 bases at J, with 16 bases between. The CDR3 covers 16 residues. Looked up from germline, CDR1 is ENHRY and CDR2 is SYGVKD.

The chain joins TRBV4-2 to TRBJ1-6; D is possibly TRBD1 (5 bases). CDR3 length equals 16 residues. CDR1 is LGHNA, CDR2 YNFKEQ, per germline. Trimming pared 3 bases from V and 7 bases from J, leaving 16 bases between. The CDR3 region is CASSQGTLSLNSPLHF. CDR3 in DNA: TGTGCCAGCAGCCAGGGGACCCTCTCACTGAATTCACCCCTCCACTTT.

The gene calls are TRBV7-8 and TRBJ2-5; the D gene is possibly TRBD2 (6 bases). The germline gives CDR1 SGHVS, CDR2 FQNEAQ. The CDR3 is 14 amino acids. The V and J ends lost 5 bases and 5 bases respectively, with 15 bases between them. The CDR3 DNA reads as TGTGCCAGCAGCCCGGGACCCGGAGGGGAGACCCAGTACTTC. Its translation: CASSPGPGGETQYF.

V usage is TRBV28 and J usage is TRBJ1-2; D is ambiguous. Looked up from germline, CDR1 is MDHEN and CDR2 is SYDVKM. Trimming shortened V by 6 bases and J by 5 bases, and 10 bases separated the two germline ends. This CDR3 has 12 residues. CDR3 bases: TGTGCCAGCAGCTCGACATTTTATGGCTACACCTTC. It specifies CASSSTFYGYTF.

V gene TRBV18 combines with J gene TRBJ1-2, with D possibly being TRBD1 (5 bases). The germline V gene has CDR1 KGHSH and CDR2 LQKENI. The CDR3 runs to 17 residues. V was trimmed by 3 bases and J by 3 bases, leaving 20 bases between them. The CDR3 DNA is TGTGCCAGCTCACCTCAGGGCCCCACTTTGTGGGACTATGGCTACACCTTC. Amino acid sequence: CASSPQGPTLWDYGYTF.

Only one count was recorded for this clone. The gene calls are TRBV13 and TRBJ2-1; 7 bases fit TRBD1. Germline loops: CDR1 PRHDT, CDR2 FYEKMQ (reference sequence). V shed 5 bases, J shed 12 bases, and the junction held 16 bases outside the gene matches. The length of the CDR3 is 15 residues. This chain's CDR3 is CASSPRQAPRGTQFF. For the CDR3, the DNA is TGTGCCAGCAGCCCTCGGCAAGCGCCCAGGGGGACGCAGTTCTTC.

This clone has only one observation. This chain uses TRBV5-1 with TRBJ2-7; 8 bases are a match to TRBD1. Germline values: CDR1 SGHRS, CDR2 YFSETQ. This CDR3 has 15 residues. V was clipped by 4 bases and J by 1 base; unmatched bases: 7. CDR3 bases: TGCGCCAGCAGCCCCCAGGGACAGGTGTCCTACGAGCAGTACTTC. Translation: CASSPQGQVSYEQYF. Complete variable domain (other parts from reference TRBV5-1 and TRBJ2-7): KAGVTQTPRYLIKTRGQQVTLSCSPISGHRSVSWYQQTPGQGLQFLFEYFSETQRNKGNFPGRFSGRQFSNSRSEMNVSTLELGDSALYLCASSPQGQVSYEQYFGPGTRLTVT.

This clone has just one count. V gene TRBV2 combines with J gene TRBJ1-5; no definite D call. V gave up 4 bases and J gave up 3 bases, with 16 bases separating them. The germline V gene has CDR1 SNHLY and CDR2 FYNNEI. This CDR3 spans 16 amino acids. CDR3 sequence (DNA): TGTGCCAGCAGTGCATTAGGGTATTCCATCAATCAGCCCCAGCATTTT. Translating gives CASSALGYSINQPQHF.

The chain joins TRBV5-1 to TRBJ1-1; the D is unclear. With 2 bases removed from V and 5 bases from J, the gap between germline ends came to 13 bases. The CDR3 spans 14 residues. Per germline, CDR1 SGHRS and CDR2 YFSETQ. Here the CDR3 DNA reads TGCGCCAGCAGCTTCGACCGGGCGGGGACTGAAGCTTTCTTT. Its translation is CASSFDRAGTEAFF.

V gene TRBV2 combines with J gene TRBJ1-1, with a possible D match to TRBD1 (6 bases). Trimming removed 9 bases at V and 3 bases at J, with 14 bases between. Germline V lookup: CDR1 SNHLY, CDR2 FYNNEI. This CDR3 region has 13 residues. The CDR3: CASLLQGDTEAFF. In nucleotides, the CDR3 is TGTGCCAGTCTCTTACAGGGAGACACTGAAGCTTTCTTT.

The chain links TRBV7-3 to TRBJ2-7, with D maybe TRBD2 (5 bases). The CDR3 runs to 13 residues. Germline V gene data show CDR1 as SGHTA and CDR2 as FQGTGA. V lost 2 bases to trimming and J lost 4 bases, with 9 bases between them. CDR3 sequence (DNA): TGTGCCAGCAGCTTAGGACTCTCTTACGAGCAGTACTTC. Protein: CASSLGLSYEQYF.

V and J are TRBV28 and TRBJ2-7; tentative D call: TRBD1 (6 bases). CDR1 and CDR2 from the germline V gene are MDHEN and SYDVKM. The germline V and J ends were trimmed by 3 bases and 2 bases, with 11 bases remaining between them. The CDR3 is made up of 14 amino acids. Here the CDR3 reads CASSFGQLTYEQYF. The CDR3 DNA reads TGTGCCAGCAGTTTCGGACAGCTAACCTACGAGCAGTACTTC.

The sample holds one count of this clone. This CDR3 is CASSFALLSGNTIYF. The CDR3 DNA follows: TGTGCCAGCAGCTTCGCTCTTCTCTCTGGAAACACCATATATTTT. The rearrangement links TRBV7-9 to TRBJ1-3; D remains ambiguous. Germline-derived CDR1 and CDR2 are SEHNR and FQNEAQ (reference sequence). CDR3 size: 15 residues. V was trimmed by 3 bases and J by 0 bases, leaving 9 bases between them.

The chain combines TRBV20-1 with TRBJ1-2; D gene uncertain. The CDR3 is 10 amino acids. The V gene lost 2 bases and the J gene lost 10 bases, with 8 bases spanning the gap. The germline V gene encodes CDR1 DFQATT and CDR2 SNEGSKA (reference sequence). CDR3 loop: CSARTVDYTF. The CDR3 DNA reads TGCAGTGCTAGAACGGTGGACTACACCTTC.

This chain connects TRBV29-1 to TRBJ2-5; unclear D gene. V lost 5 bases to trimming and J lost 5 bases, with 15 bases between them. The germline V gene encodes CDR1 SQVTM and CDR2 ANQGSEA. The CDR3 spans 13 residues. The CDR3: CSVPRPPWETQYF. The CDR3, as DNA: TGCAGCGTTCCTCGACCGCCGTGGGAGACCCAGTACTTC.

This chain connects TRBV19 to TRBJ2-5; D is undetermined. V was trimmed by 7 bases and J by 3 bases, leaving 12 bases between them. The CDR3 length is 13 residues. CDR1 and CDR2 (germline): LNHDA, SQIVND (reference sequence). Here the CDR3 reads CASNRASEETQYF. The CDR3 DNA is TGTGCCAGTAACCGTGCTTCAGAAGAGACCCAGTACTTC.

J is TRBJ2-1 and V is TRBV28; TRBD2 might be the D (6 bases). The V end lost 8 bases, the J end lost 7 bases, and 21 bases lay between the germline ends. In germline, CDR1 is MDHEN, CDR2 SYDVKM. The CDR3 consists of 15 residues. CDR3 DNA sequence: TGTGCCAGCGTATCCTCGGGGGTTAGTGGTAATGAGCAGTTCTTC. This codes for CASVSSGVSGNEQFF.

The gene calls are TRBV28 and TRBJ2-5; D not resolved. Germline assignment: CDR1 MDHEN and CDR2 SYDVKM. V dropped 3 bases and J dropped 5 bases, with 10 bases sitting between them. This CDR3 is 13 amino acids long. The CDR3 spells CASSLWSGETQYF. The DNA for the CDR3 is TGTGCCAGCAGTTTGTGGAGTGGCGAGACCCAGTACTTC.

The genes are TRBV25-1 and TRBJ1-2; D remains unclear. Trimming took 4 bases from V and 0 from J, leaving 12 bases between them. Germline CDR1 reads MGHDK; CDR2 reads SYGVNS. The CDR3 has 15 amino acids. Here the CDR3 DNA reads TGTGCCAGCAGTGCTCCGGGCAGCGCTAACTATGGCTACACCTTC. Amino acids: CASSAPGSANYGYTF.

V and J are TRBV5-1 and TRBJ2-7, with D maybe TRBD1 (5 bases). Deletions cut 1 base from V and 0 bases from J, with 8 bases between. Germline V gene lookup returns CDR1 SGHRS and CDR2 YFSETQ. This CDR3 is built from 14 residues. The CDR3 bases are TGCGCCAGCAGCTTGACAGGTCACTCCTACGAGCAGTACTTC. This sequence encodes CASSLTGHSYEQYF.

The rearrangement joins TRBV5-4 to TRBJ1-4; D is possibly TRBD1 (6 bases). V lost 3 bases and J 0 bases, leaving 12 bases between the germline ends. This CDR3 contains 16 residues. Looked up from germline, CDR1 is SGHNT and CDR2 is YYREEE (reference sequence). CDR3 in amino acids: CASSYLDSATNEKLFF. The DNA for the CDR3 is TGTGCCAGCAGCTACTTGGACAGCGCAACTAATGAAAAACTGTTTTTT.